Listed below are T cell receptor beta chains from one sample, sequenced in a study of blood T cell repertoires in COVID-19. Only in-frame clones appear in the TCRdb table, and some are missing; sequencing was by immunoSEQ multiplex PCR. The sample lists roughly 500,000 clones; roughly nine tenths were seen once. Input material: PBMCs or T cells enriched from blood (not recorded which). The receptor source for this set is a woman aged 55 to 70 who had recovered from COVID-19. Both conserved end residues are part of each CDR3. D genes are given only for firm matches. Not all rows give a size; the values are once, few, many and, for expanded clones, a class.

>-|TRBV5-5|TRBJ1-5|TRBD1
TGTGCCAGCAGCTTGGTGACAGGGGGCAATCAGCCCCAGCATTTT
CASSLVTGGNQPQHF
>once|TRBV3-1/TRBV3-2|TRBJ1-2|-
TGTGCCAGCAGCCAAGGAGGTCTTACGGACTATGGCTACACCTTC
CASSQGGLTDYGYTF
>-|TRBV21-1|TRBJ1-1|-
TGTGCCAGCAGACGGGACAGGTACTCTCTCATGAACACTGAAGCTTTCTTT
CASRRDRYSLMNTEAFF
>once|TRBV5-1|TRBJ2-2|TRBD1
TGCGCCAGCAGCCCGACCGGGACAGGGGGCCGAACCGGGGAGCTGTTTTTT
CASSPTGTGGRTGELFF
>few|TRBV5-5|TRBJ1-5|-
TGTGCCAGCAGCTCCCAATGGGCAGGCGGCAATCAGCCCCAGCATTTT
CASSSQWAGGNQPQHF
>-|TRBV19|TRBJ1-5|-
TGTGCCAGTAGATTCGGGAGGGACAGCAATCAGCCCCAGCATTTT
CASRFGRDSNQPQHF
>-|TRBV30|TRBJ1-6|-
TGTGCCTGGAATAGTGGCATTTTCAAACGGGATAATTCACCCCTCCACTTT
CAWNSGIFKRDNSPLHF
>-|TRBV10-3|TRBJ1-2|TRBD1
TGTGCCATCAGTGAAGGGCAGGGGGCATCTAACTATGGCTACACCTTC
CAISEGQGASNYGYTF
>-|TRBV11-3|TRBJ1-6|TRBD1
TGTGCCAGTGAAATATCGGGACAGCTGAATTCACCCCTCCACTTT
CASEISGQLNSPLHF
>-|TRBV19|TRBJ1-2|TRBD1
TGTGCCAGTAACCCCACCTCGACAGGGGGCTCTGGTTACACCTTC
CASNPTSTGGSGYTF
>-|TRBV5-1|TRBJ1-2|-
TGCGCCAGCAGCTTAGCAGGGGAGACGAACTATGGCTACACCTTC
CASSLAGETNYGYTF
>-|TRBV2|TRBJ1-6|TRBD1
TGTGCCAGCAGTAACAGGGGGCGAGGGCTACCCCTCCACTTT
CASSNRGRGLPLHF
>-|TRBV19|TRBJ2-3|-
TGTGCCAGTAGTACAGGACAGCCAGCTAGCACAGATACGCAGTATTTT
CASSTGQPASTDTQYF
>-|TRBV5-1|TRBJ2-7|TRBD1
TGCGCCAGCAGCCTACTACAGGGGGCGAGGTACGAGCAGTACTTC
CASSLLQGARYEQYF
>-|TRBV3-1/TRBV3-2|TRBJ2-3|TRBD2
TGTGCCAGCAGCCAACGCGGGGGGGCTAAAGATACGCAGTATTTT
CASSQRGGAKDTQYF
>-|TRBV5-1|TRBJ2-2|TRBD1
TGCGCCAGCAGCCCCGGGACAGGGGGGACCGGGGAGCTGTTTTTT
CASSPGTGGTGELFF
>-|TRBV5-8|TRBJ1-1|TRBD1
TGTGCCAGCAGCTTGCACAGGGGGAGCACTGAAGCTTTCTTT
CASSLHRGSTEAFF
>-|TRBV5-1|TRBJ2-5|TRBD1
TGCGCCAGCAGATCCGGGACAGGGGGCTGGGAGACCCAGTACTTC
CASRSGTGGWETQYF
>-|TRBV6-2/TRBV6-3|TRBJ2-5|TRBD1
TGTGCCAGCAGCCCTCTTTCAGGACAGGGGATCCAAGAGACCCAGTACTTC
CASSPLSGQGIQETQYF
>once|TRBV24-1|TRBJ1-5|-
TGTGCCACCAGTGATTCGCAGGGTCTTCAGCCCCAGCATTTT
CATSDSQGLQPQHF
>few|TRBV13|TRBJ2-3|TRBD2
TGTGCCAGCAGCACACGACTAGCGGGGGGGGAATATACCACCAGGGATACGCAGTATTTT
CASSTRLAGGEYTTRDTQYF
>-|TRBV5-1|TRBJ2-5|TRBD2
TGCGCCAGCAGCAGTGGGACTAGCGGGGCCACCTTACCAGAGACCCAGTACTTC
CASSSGTSGATLPETQYF